This T cell receptor beta chain was identified during a study of blood T cell repertoires in COVID-19. Germline CDR1 is MNHEY and CDR2 is SMNVEV (reference sequence). The CDR3 contains 13 residues. The V gene lost 8 bases and the J gene lost 0 bases, with 11 bases spanning the gap. Libraries were prepared by immunoSEQ multiplex PCR; TCRdb keeps only in-frame clonotypes and omits some of them. The sample yields a few hundred thousand clones, 80% to 90% seen once. This clonotype was sampled from a woman in her forties or fifties with COVID-19, enrolled during active disease. This chain connects TRBV27 to TRBJ2-7; D may be TRBD2 (5 bases). The sample comprised peripheral blood. The chain's CDR3 is CASQNRGSYEQYF. Here the CDR3 DNA reads TGTGCCAGCCAAAACCGGGGCTCCTACGAGCAGTACTTC.